This T cell receptor (beta chain) derives from a study of blood T cells in healthy people across ages. Study-wide points: Long-lived donors had more naive CD4+ cells and higher diversity than aged donors.

On this clonotype itself: Its antigen is currently unknown.

A second PCR, run for roughly 6 to 11 cycles, used a sample-barcoded 5' primer plus a J-beta primer mix. TCRdb analysed the 5' RACE reads with MiXCR anew, one entry per CDR3 protein. The repertoire includes fewer than 650,000 distinct CDR3 sequences, approximately 26% of them detected once, and 3% to 4% sits in the top ten. This same sample was also part of a study on T cells of mothers and their children. As that study records: With unrelated pairs as the comparison, related mother-child pairs had a slightly higher overlap that was not significant.

The TCR originated in a boy between 2 and 10 years old in good health. The sample comprised blood.

The CDR3 DNA reads as TGTGCCAGCAGATCGACAGGGGATCGGAATGAAAAACTGTTTTTT. It yields the protein CASRSTGDRNEKLFF. The chain carries TRBV6-6 and TRBJ1-4; 8 nucleotides agree with TRBD1. The CDR3 runs 15 residues. Germline values: CDR1 MNHNY, CDR2 SVGAGI (reference sequence). V trimming: 6 bases; J trimming: 5 bases; junction bases outside the gene matches: 8.